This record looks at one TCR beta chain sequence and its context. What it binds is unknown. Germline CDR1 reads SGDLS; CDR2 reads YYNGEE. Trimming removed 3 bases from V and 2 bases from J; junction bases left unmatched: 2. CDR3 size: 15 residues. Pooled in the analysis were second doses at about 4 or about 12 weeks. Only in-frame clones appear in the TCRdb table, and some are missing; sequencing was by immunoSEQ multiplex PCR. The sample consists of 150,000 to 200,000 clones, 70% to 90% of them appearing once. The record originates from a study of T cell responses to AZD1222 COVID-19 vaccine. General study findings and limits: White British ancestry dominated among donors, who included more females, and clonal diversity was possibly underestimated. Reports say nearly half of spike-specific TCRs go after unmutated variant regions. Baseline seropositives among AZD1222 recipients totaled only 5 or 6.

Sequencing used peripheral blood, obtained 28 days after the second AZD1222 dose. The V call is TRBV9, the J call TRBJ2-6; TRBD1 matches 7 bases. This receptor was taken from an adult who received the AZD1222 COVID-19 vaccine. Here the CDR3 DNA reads TGTGCCAGCAGCGCCCAGGGGGCTGGGGCCAACGTCCTGACTTTC. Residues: CASSAQGAGANVLTF.